The source of this T cell receptor (beta chain) is a study of PD-L1 blockade in urothelial cancer. As for the study in general: About 85% of the roughly 30 patients comprised males who had bladder-origin urothelial cancer. Each patient had 0 to 3 earlier chemotherapy regimens.

General observations from the study: More expansion of tumor-associated blood clones, seen at 3 weeks, marked durable-benefit patients.

V was pared by 3 bases and J by 3 bases, with 7 bases between. The CDR3 loop spans 12 amino acids. CDR1 and CDR2 from the germline V gene are SGHRS and YFSETQ. Into every PCR, synthetic TCR analog templates were spiked. Libraries were prepared by immunoSEQ multiplex PCR; TCRdb keeps only in-frame clonotypes and omits some of them. The sample shows 50,000 to 75,000 clones, roughly 77% of them seen only once. As for time point: pretreatment peripheral blood. This clone has just a few counts. Its specificity is not known. This sequence was found in a man aged 70 or older with urothelial cancer. Sequences were derived from PBMCs, sampled around atezolizumab (anti-PD-L1) treatment. The V gene is TRBV5-1, the J gene TRBJ2-7, with D possibly TRBD1 on 6 matching bases. The CDR3 DNA sequence: TGCGCCAGCAGCTCACAGGGCTACGAGCAGTACTTC. This encodes CASSSQGYEQYF. Full variable domain (missing parts from reference TRBV5-1 and TRBJ2-7): KAGVTQTPRYLIKTRGQQVTLSCSPISGHRSVSWYQQTPGQGLQFLFEYFSETQRNKGNFPGRFSGRQFSNSRSEMNVSTLELGDSALYLCASSSQGYEQYFGPGTRLTVT.